This TCR beta chain came from a study of blood T cell repertoires in COVID-19. On the study more broadly: Sources were T cells, B-cell-depleted T cells, or PBMCs; the material itself was cDNA or gDNA.

V was shortened by 4 bases and J by 5 bases, with 12 bases between the two germline ends. Germline CDR1 and CDR2: SGHDT and YYEEEE. There are 14 residues in the CDR3. Original data processing: Estimation of nucleated cell counts was performed using reference gene primer amplification. Profiled with immunoSEQ multiplex PCR; TCRdb holds only in-frame clones, not every one. V and J calls and clone size are as listed in that table; D and trimming were resolved from the DNA. The data hold a few hundred thousand clones, with approximately 91% observed a single time. Individuals drawn from approximately 26 US areas were roughly 18 to 95 years old. Cohorts were assigned according to the clinical history that participants reported.

The clonotype was recovered from a human donor in a cohort exposed to, infected with or recovered from COVID-19 (not recorded which). The donor label of this sample is uncertain. The gene calls are TRBV5-6 and TRBJ2-2; weak D call: TRBD1 (5 bases). Sequencing used PBMCs or T cells enriched from blood (not recorded which). CDR3 region: CASSHWQGTGELFF. CDR3 coding DNA: TGTGCCAGCAGCCATTGGCAGGGAACCGGGGAGCTGTTTTTT. The variable domain in full, with the rest retrieved from reference TRBV5-6 and TRBJ2-2, is DAGVTQSPTHLIKTRGQQVTLRCSPKSGHDTVSWYQQALGQGPQFIFQYYEEEERQRGNFPDRFSGHQFPNYSSELNVNALLLGDSALYLCASSHWQGTGELFFGEGSRLTVL.